Below are 12 T cell receptor beta chains sequenced from a single sample in a study of T cell repertoires in cytomegalovirus infection. Their antigen targets remain unknown. TCRdb redid the calling of the reads with MiXCR, one entry per CDR3 protein. Of tens of thousands of distinct CDR3 sequences in the sample, about 27% were seen once. Sequenced material: CD8+ T cells from cultured PBMCs, taken from culture after CMV antigen stimulation. Every receptor here comes from a human donor in good health (CMV status not recorded). Some clones in this sample may be carry-over from other donors' samples.

The chain employs TRBV5-6 and TRBJ1-2; the D gene is possibly TRBD1 (5 bases). Germline loops: CDR1 SGHDT, CDR2 YYEEEE. This CDR3 comprises 14 residues. Trimming took 0 bases from V and 8 from J, leaving 14 bases between them. CDR3 protein: CASSLGQGGRGYTF. DNA of the CDR3: TGTGCCAGCAGCTTGGGGCAGGGCGGTCGGGGCTACACCTTC.

The chain couples TRBV7-2 to TRBJ2-7, with TRBD1 matching over 11 bases. Germline CDR1 and CDR2: SGHTA and FQGNSA. The J segment lost 3 bases and the V segment lost 5 bases, leaving 6 bases of the junction unmatched. The CDR3 totals 15 residues. CDR3 in amino acids: CASSAAGTGGYEQYF. DNA of the CDR3: TGTGCCAGCAGCGCCGCCGGGACAGGGGGCTACGAGCAGTACTTC.

This clonotype was observed at least ten times. The V gene is TRBV28, the J gene TRBJ1-1, with TRBD1 as a possible D gene (5 bases). Looked up from germline, CDR1 is MDHEN and CDR2 is SYDVKM. The V end lost 6 bases, the J end lost 1 base, and 18 bases lay between the germline ends. The CDR3 is made up of 16 amino acids. The CDR3 reads CASRSTPGLRNTEAFF. The DNA of the CDR3 is TGTGCCAGCAGATCCACCCCAGGGTTACGGAACACTGAAGCTTTCTTT.

This clonotype was detected ten times or more. The gene calls are TRBV7-8 and TRBJ1-2; D is ambiguous. V gave up 2 bases and J gave up 3 bases, with 13 bases separating them. The CDR3 sequence is 15 residues long. CDR1 and CDR2 (germline): SGHVS, FQNEAQ. The CDR3 spells CASSLWEGSDYGYTF. In DNA, the CDR3 is TGTGCCAGCAGCTTATGGGAGGGATCGGACTATGGCTACACCTTC.

Details on this clonotype: A much larger clonotype is one base distant, so this may be a read error. V is TRBV11-2 and J is TRBJ2-5; D remains ambiguous. This CDR3 comprises 17 residues. Germline V gene data show CDR1 as SGHAT and CDR2 as FQNNGV. DNA of the CDR3: TGTACCAGCAGCTTAGACGATAGTGAGAGAATCGGAGAGACCCAGTACTTC. This codes for CTSSLDDSERIGETQYF. The variable domain in full, completed from reference TRBV11-2 and TRBJ2-5, reads EAGVAQSPRYKIIEKRQSVAFWCNPISGHATLYWYQQILGQGPKLLIQFQNNGVVDDSQLPKDRFSAERLKGVDSTLKIQPAKLEDSAVYLCTSSLDDSERIGETQYFGPGTRLLVL.

This rearrangement joins TRBV6-2 or TRBV6-3 to TRBJ2-5, with TRBD2 matching 10 bases. There are 16 residues in the CDR3. CDR1 MNHEY and CDR2 SVGEGT come from the germline V gene. V lost 2 bases and J lost 4; bases outside the gene matches: 7. CDR3 loop: CASSYHERGGSETQYF. The DNA for the CDR3 is TGTGCCAGCAGTTACCACGAGCGGGGGGGCTCAGAGACCCAGTACTTC.

V usage is TRBV7-6 and J usage is TRBJ2-2, with 9 nucleotides matching TRBD1. The germline V gene encodes CDR1 SGHVS and CDR2 FNYEAQ. CDR3 size: 16 residues. The V gene end was trimmed by 4 bases and the J gene end by 1 base; junction bases not matched to a gene: 4. The CDR3, as DNA: TGTGCCAGCAGCTCCCGGACAGGGGTGAACACCGGGGAGCTGTTTTTT. As protein: CASSSRTGVNTGELFF. The whole variable domain, remainder taken from reference TRBV7-6 and TRBJ2-2, is GAGVSQSPRYKVTKRGQDVALRCDPISGHVSLYWYRQALGQGPEFLTYFNYEAQQDKSGLPNDRFSAERPEGSISTLTIQRTEQRDSAMYRCASSSRTGVNTGELFFGEGSRLTVL.

This chain uses TRBV2 with TRBJ1-1; a possible D gene is TRBD1 (5 bases). This CDR3 comprises 14 residues. Germline V CDR1 and CDR2: SNHLY, FYNNEI. V lost 3 bases, J lost 0 bases, and 8 bases lay in between. The CDR3 region is CASSDTGLNTEAFF. In nucleotides, the CDR3 is TGTGCCAGCAGTGATACAGGTTTGAACACTGAAGCTTTCTTT.

This clonotype turned up a few times. J is TRBJ2-7 and V is TRBV6-6; D is perhaps TRBD1 (5 bases). The CDR3 totals 16 residues. Trimming pared 0 bases from V and 0 bases from J, leaving 12 bases between. CDR1 and CDR2 from the germline V gene are MNHNY and SVGAGI (reference sequence). In nucleotides, the CDR3 is TGTGCCAGCAGTTACTCGAGACAGAGGAGCTCCTACGAGCAGTACTTC. It yields the protein CASSYSRQRSSYEQYF.

This clonotype was counted at least ten times. CDR3 DNA: TGTGCCAGCAGTTCCAACTTTGGGGAGACCCAGTACTTC. It codes for CASSSNFGETQYF. This chain uses TRBV6-1 with TRBJ2-5, with D unclear. CDR1 and CDR2 (germline): MNHNS, SASEGT. Trimming cost V 5 bases and J 5 bases, with 12 bases left between them. The CDR3 has 13 amino acids.

V gene TRBV7-8 combines with J gene TRBJ2-7; 7 nucleotides line up with TRBD2. The CDR3 consists of 15 residues. Unmatched junction bases numbered 9, after V lost 6 bases and J lost 1 base. The V gene's germline CDR1 is SGHVS and CDR2 FQNEAQ. Written as DNA, the CDR3 is TGTGCCAGCAGACGGGGGGTAGGGACTTCCTACGAGCAGTACTTC. Its translation: CASRRGVGTSYEQYF.

The rearrangement uses TRBV20-1 and TRBJ2-1; D is undetermined. Trimming cost V 0 bases and J 5 bases, with 8 bases left between them. Germline-derived CDR1 and CDR2 are DFQATT and SNEGSKA (reference sequence). The CDR3 runs 13 residues. As DNA, the CDR3 is TGCAGTGCTAGAGATCTGATGAACAATGAGCAGTTCTTC. Residues: CSARDLMNNEQFF.